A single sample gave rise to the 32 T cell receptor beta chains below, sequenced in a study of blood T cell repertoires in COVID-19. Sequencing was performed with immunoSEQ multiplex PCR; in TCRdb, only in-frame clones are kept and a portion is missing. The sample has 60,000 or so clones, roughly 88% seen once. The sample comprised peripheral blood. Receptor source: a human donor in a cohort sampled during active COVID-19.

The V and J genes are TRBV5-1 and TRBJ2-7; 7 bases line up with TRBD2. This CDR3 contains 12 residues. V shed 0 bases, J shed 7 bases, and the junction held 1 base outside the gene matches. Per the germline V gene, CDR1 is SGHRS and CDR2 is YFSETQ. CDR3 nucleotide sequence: TGCGCCAGCAGCTTGGCAGCGGGGGAGCAGTACTTC. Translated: CASSLAAGEQYF.

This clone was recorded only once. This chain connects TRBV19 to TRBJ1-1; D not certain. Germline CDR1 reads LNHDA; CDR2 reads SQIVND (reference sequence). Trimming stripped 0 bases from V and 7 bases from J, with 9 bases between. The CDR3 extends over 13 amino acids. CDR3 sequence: CASSIDRGVEAFF. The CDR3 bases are TGTGCCAGTAGTATAGATCGGGGAGTTGAAGCTTTCTTT. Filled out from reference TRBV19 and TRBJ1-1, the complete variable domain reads DGGITQSPKYLFRKEGQNVTLSCEQNLNHDAMYWYRQDPGQGLRLIYYSQIVNDFQKGDIAEGYSVSREKKESFPLTVTSAQKNPTAFYLCASSIDRGVEAFFGQGTRLTVV.

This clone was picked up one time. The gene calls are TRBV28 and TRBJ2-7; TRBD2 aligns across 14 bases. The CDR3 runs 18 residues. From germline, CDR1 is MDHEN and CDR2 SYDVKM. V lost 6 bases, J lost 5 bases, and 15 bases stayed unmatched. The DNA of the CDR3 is TGTGCCAGCAGCGAGGGACTAGCGGGAGAAGGTTGGTTTGACGAGCAGTACTTC. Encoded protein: CASSEGLAGEGWFDEQYF.

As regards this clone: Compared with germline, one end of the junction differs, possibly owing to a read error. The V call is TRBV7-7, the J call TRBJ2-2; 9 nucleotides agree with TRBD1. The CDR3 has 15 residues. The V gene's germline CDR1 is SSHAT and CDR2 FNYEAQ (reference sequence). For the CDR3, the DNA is TGTGCTAGCACCCGGACAGGGGAGGCCACCGGGGAGCTGTTTTTT. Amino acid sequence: CASTRTGEATGELFF.

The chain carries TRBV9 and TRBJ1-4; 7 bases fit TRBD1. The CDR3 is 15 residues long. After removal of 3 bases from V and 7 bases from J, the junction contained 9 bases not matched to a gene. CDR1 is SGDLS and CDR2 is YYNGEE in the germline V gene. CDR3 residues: CASSALGQLSEKLFF. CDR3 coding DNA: TGTGCCAGCAGCGCGTTGGGACAGCTTTCTGAAAAACTGTTTTTT.

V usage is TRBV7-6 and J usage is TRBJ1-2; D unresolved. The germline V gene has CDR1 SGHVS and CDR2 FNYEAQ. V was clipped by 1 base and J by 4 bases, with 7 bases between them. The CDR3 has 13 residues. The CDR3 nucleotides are TGTGCCAGCAGCTTAGTAGACTTCTATGGCTACACCTTC. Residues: CASSLVDFYGYTF.

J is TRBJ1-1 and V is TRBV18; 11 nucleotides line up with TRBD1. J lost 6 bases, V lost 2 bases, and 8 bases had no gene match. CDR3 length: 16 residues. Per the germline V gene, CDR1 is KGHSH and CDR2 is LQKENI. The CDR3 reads CASSPRGQGDWSEAFF. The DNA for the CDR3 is TGTGCCAGCTCACCAAGGGGACAGGGGGATTGGTCTGAAGCTTTCTTT.

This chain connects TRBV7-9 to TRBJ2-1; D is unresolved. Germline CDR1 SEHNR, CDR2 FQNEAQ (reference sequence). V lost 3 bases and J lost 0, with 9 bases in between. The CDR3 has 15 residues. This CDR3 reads CASSFGVSSYNEQFF. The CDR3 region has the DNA TGTGCCAGCAGCTTTGGAGTGAGCTCCTACAATGAGCAGTTCTTC.

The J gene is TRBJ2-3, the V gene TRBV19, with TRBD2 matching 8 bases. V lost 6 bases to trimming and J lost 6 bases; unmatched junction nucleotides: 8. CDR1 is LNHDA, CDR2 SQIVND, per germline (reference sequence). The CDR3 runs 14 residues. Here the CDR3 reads CASSIGLARDTQYF. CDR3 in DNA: TGTGCCAGTAGCATCGGACTAGCTCGGGATACGCAGTATTTT.

DNA for the CDR3: TGTGCCAGCAGTTGGCGGGGGGTGGGCGAGCAGTACTTC. This codes for CASSWRGVGEQYF. The genes are TRBV6-2 or TRBV6-3 and TRBJ2-7; 8 nucleotides align to TRBD2. The CDR3 has 13 amino acids. The V gene's germline CDR1 is MNHEY and CDR2 SVGEGT. The J segment lost 6 bases and the V segment lost 4 bases, leaving 5 bases of the junction unmatched.

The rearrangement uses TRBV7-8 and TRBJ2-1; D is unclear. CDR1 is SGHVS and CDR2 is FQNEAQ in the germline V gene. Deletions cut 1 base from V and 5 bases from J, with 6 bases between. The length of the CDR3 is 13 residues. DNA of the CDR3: TGTGCCAGCAGCTTAGGGCGGCACAATGAGCAGTTCTTC. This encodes CASSLGRHNEQFF.

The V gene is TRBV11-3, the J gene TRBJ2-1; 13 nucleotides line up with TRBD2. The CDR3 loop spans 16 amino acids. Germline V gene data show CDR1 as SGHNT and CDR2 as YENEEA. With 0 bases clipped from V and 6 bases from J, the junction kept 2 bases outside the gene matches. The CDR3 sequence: CASSLEGLAGVNEQFF. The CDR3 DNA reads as TGTGCCAGCAGCTTAGAAGGACTAGCGGGGGTCAATGAGCAGTTCTTC.

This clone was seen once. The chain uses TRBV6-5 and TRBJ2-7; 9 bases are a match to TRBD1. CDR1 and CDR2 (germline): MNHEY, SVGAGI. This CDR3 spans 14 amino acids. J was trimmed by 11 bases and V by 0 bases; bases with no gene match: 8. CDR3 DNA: TGTGCCAGCAGTTACTCGGGGGTCCGGACAGGGGAGTACTTC. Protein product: CASSYSGVRTGEYF.

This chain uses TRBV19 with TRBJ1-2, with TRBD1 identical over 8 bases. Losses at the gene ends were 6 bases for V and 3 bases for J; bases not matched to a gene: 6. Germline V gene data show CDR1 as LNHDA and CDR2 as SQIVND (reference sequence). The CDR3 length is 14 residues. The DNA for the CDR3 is TGTGCCAGTAGCCCAGGGGGCCCCTACTATGGCTACACCTTC. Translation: CASSPGGPYYGYTF.

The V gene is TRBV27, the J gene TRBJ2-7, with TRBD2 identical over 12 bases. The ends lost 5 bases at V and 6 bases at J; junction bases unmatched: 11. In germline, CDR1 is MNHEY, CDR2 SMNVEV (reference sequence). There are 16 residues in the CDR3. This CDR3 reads CASSPRTSGDFPEQYF. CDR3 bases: TGTGCCAGCAGTCCTCGGACTAGCGGGGATTTTCCCGAGCAGTACTTC.

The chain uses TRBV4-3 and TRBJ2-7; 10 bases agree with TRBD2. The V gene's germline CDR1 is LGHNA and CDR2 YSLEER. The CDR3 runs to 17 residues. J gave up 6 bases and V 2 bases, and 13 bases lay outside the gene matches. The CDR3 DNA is TGCGCCAGCAGCCAACAAAGCGGGAGGGCCTCACGGGGCGAGCAGTACTTC. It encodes CASSQQSGRASRGEQYF.

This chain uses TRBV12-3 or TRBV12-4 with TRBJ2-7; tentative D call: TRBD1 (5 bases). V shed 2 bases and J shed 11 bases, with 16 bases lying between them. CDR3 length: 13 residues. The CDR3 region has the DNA TGTGCCAGCAGTTTAAAACAGGACGCTTGGAAGTACTTC. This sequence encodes CASSLKQDAWKYF.

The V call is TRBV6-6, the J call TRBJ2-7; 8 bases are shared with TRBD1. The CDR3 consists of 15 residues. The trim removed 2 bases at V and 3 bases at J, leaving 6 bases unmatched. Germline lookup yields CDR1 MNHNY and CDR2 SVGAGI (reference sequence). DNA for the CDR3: TGTGCCAGCAGTTACCACCTGACAGGGGACTACGAGCAGTACTTC. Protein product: CASSYHLTGDYEQYF.

The CDR3 DNA is TGTGCCAGCTCACAGAGGACAGGGGTTAATGAAAAACTGTTTTTT. This encodes CASSQRTGVNEKLFF. The genes are TRBV18 and TRBJ1-4, with TRBD1 identical over 9 bases. Per the germline V gene, CDR1 is KGHSH and CDR2 is LQKENI. V was pared by 4 bases and J by 4 bases, with 4 bases of the junction left unmatched. This CDR3 has 15 amino acids. The variable domain in full, completed from reference TRBV18 and TRBJ1-4, reads NAGVMQNPRHLVRRRGQEARLRCSPMKGHSHVYWYRQLPEEGLKFMVYLQKENIIDESGMPKERFSAEFPKEGPSILRIQQVVRGDSAAYFCASSQRTGVNEKLFFGSGTQLSVL.

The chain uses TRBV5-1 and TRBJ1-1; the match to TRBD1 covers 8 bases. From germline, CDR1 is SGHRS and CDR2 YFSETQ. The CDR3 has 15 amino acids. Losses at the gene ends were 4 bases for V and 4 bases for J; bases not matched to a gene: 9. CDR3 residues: CASSQRQGQGTEAFF. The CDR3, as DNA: TGCGCCAGCAGCCAGAGACAGGGGCAGGGCACTGAAGCTTTCTTT.

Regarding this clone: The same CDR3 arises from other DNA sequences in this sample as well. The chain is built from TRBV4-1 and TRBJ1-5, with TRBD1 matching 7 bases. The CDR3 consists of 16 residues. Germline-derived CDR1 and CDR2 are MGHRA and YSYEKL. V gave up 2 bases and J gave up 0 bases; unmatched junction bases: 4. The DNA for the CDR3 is TGCGCCAGCAGCCAAACCGGGACAGTTAGCAATCAGCCCCAGCATTTT. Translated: CASSQTGTVSNQPQHF.

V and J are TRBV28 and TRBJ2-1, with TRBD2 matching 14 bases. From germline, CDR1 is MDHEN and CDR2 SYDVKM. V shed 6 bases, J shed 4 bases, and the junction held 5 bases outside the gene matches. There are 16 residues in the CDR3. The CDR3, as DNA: TGTGCCAGCAGGACGGGACTAGCGGGGGTTTACAATGAGCAGTTCTTC. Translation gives CASRTGLAGVYNEQFF.

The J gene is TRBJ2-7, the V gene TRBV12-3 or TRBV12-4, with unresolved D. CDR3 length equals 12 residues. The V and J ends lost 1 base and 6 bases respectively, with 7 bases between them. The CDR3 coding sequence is TGTGCCAGCAGTTTAGTCGGTAGCGAGCAGTACTTC. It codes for CASSLVGSEQYF.

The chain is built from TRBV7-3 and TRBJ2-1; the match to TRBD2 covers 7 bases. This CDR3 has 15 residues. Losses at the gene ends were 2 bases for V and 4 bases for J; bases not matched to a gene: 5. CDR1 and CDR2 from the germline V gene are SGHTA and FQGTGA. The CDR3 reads CASSLGTIPYNEQFF. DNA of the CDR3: TGTGCCAGCAGCTTAGGGACTATCCCGTACAATGAGCAGTTCTTC.

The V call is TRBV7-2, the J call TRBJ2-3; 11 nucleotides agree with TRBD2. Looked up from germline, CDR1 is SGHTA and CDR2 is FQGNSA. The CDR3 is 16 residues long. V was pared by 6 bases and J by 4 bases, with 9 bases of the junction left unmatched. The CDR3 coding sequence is TGTGCCAGCAGAATTGGACTAGCGGGTAGGGCAGATACGCAGTATTTT. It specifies CASRIGLAGRADTQYF.

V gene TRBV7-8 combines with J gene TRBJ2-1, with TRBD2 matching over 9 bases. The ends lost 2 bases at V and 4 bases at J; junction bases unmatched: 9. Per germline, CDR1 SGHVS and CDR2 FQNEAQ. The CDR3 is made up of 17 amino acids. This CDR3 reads CASSLTPSGIKYNEQFF. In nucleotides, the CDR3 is TGTGCCAGCAGCTTAACCCCTAGCGGGATAAAATACAATGAGCAGTTCTTC.

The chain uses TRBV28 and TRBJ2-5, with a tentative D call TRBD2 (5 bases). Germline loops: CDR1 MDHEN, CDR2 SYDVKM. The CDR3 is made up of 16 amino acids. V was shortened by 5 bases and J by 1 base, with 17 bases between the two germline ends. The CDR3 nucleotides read TGTGCCAGCAGTCTCTCCCCCCGGGAACTCCAAGAGACCCAGTACTTC. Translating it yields CASSLSPRELQETQYF.

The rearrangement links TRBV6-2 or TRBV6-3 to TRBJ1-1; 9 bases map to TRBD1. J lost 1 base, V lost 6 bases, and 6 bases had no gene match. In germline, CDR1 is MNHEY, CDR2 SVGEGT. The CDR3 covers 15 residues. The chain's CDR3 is CASSGTGYSNTEAFF. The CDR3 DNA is TGTGCCAGCAGCGGGACAGGGTACTCGAACACTGAAGCTTTCTTT.

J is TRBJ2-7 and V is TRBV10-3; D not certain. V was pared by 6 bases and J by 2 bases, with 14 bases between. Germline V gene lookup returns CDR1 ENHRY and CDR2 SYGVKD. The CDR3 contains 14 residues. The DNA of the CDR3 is TGTGCCATCAGAACGCCGGAGTCCCCCTACGAGCAGTACTTC. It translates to CAIRTPESPYEQYF.

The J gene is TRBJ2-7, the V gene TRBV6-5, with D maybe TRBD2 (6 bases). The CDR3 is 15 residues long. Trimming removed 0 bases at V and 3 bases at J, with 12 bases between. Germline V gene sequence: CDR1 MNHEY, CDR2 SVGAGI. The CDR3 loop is CASSYSATSIYEQYF. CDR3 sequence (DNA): TGTGCCAGCAGTTACTCTGCGACTAGTATCTACGAGCAGTACTTC.

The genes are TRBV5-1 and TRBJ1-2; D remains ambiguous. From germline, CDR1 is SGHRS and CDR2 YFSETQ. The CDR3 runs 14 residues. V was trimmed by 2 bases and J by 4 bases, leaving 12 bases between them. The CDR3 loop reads CASSLRSGLYGYTF. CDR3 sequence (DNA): TGCGCCAGCAGCTTAAGGTCGGGTCTCTATGGCTACACCTTC.

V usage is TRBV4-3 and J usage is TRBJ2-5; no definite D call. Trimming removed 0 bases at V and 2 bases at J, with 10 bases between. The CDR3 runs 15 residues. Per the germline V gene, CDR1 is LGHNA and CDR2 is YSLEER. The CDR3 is CASSQDRRRQETQYF. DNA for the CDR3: TGCGCCAGCAGCCAAGATAGGCGGAGACAAGAGACCCAGTACTTC.